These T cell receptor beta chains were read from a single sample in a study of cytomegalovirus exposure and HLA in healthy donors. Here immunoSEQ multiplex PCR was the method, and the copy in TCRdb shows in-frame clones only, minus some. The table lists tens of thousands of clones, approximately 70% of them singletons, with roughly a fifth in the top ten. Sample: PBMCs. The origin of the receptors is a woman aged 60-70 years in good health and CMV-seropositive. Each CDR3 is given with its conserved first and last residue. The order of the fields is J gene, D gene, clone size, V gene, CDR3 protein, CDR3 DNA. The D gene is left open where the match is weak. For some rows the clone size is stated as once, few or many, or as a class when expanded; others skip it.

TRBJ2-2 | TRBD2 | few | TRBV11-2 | CASSPLAGVSTGELFF | TGTGCCAGCAGCCCTCTAGCGGGGGTTTCCACCGGGGAGCTGTTTTTT
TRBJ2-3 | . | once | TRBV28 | CASSGTGGTDTQYF | TGTGCCAGCAGTGGGACGGGAGGCACAGATACGCAGTATTTT
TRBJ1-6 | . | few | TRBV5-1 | CASSFVTGSDSPLHF | TGCGCCAGCAGCTTCGTGACAGGTTCAGATTCACCCCTCCACTTT
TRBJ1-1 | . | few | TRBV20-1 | CSALGQAEAFF | TGCAGTGCCCTGGGGCAGGCTGAAGCTTTCTTT
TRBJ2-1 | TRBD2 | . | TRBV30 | CAWSDLSFLAGGPGEQFF | TGTGCCTGGAGCGATCTTTCCTTCTTGGCGGGGGGGCCTGGTGAGCAGTTCTTC
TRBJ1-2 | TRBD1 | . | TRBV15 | CATSKGTGDYGYTF | TGTGCCACCAGCAAAGGGACAGGAGACTATGGCTACACCTTC
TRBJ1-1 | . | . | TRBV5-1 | CASRPTWQGTTEAFF | TGCGCCAGCAGACCAACGTGGCAGGGAACCACTGAAGCTTTCTTT
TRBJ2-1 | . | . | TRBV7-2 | CASSLGLVNNEQFF | TGTGCCAGCAGCTTAGGACTAGTTAACAATGAGCAGTTCTTC
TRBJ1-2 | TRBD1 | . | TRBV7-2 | CASSADRRYGYTF | TGTGCCAGCAGCGCGGACAGGAGATATGGCTACACCTTC
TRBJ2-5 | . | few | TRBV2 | CASSLTSSQETQYF | TGTGCCAGCAGCCTGACAAGTTCGCAAGAGACCCAGTACTTC
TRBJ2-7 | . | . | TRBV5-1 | CASSLQGPSHEQYF | TGCGCCAGCAGCTTACAGGGTCCCTCCCACGAGCAGTACTTC
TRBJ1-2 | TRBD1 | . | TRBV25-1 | CASRRQGTYGYTF | TGTGCCAGCAGAAGACAGGGGACCTATGGCTACACCTTC
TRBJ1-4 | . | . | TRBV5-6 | CASSSDGVFRLGEKLFF | TGTGCCAGCAGCTCGGACGGGGTTTTTCGGTTAGGGGAAAAACTGTTTTTT
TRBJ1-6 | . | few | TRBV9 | CASSTIQGGGSPLHF | TGTGCCAGCAGCACTATACAGGGAGGGGGTTCACCCCTCCACTTT
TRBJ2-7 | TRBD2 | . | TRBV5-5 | CASGGGAQINIREQYF | TGTGCCAGCGGGGGAGGGGCACAGATTAATATCCGCGAGCAGTACTTC
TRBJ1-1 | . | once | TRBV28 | CASSEQNTEAFF | TGTGCCAGCAGTGAACAGAACACTGAAGCTTTCTTT
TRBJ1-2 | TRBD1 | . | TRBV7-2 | CASSLGQGYGYTF | TGTGCCAGCAGCCTGGGACAGGGTTATGGCTACACCTTC
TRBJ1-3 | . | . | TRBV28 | CASRGYPGDGNTIYF | TGTGCCAGCAGGGGATATCCGGGGGACGGAAACACCATATATTTT
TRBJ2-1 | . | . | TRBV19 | CASSMEGGSYNEQFF | TGTGCCAGTAGTATGGAGGGAGGCTCCTACAATGAGCAGTTCTTC
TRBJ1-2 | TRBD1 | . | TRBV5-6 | CASWGQSNVYGYTF | TGTGCCAGCTGGGGACAGTCCAACGTCTATGGCTACACCTTC
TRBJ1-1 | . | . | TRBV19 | CASSIDLRSGWRTEAFF | TGTGCCAGTAGTATAGATCTACGTTCGGGATGGAGAACTGAAGCTTTCTTT
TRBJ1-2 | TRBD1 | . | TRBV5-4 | CASSFPLQGEGYTF | TGTGCCAGCAGCTTTCCCCTACAGGGGGAAGGCTACACCTTC
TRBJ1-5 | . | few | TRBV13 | CASSWGQIYSNQPQHF | TGTGCCAGCAGCTGGGGACAAATTTATAGCAATCAGCCCCAGCATTTT
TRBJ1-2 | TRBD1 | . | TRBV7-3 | CASSGIGQGSGYTF | TGTGCCAGCAGCGGGATCGGACAGGGATCTGGCTACACCTTC
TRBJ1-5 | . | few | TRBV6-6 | CASSLDLSSNQPQHF | TGTGCCAGCAGCCTGGACTTGAGTAGCAATCAGCCCCAGCATTTT
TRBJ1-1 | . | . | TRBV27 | CASSLKSAYLNTEAFF | TGTGCCAGCAGTTTAAAAAGTGCCTATCTGAACACTGAAGCTTTCTTT
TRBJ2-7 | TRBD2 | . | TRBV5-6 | CASSFLHGLAVNYEQYF | TGTGCCAGCAGCTTCTTACATGGACTAGCGGTCAACTACGAGCAGTACTTC
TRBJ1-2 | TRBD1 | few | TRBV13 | CASSRTTGDPGYTF | TGTGCCAGCAGTCGAACTACAGGGGACCCTGGCTACACCTTC
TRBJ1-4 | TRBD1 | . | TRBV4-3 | CASSQTPGTAINEKLFF | TGCGCCAGCAGCCAAACACCCGGGACAGCTATTAATGAAAAACTGTTTTTT
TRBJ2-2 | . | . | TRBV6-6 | CASSYRAGTNTGELFF | TGTGCCAGCAGTTACCGGGCTGGGACTAACACCGGGGAGCTGTTTTTT